What follows describes a single TCR beta chain. Its specificity is not known. The PCR was carried out with 60 Vbeta primers and 13 Jbeta primers. Libraries were prepared by immunoSEQ multiplex PCR; TCRdb keeps only in-frame clonotypes and omits some of them. The sample has 150,000 to 200,000 clones, roughly 80% seen once. Germline V CDR1 and CDR2: SGHRS, YFSETQ. The CDR3 loop spans 13 amino acids. V was cut by 4 bases and J by 8 bases, with 15 bases left in between. The sample is drawn from a study of cytomegalovirus exposure and HLA in healthy donors. Study conclusions and caveats: Trimming of TCR beta V- and J-genes showed a link, identified in a later analysis, to a missense DCLRE1C variant.

The chain employs TRBV5-1 and TRBJ1-2; tentative D call: TRBD1 (5 bases). The source is a human donor in good health. Sequencing was performed on PBMCs. The CDR3 bases are TGCGCCAGCAGCCACGTAGGGGCACAAGGCTACACCTTC. It translates to CASSHVGAQGYTF.